The rows below give T cell receptor beta chains drawn from one sample of a study of blood T cells in healthy people across ages. TCRdb re-called the 5' RACE reads with MiXCR, one entry per CDR3 protein. The table has more than 1.4 million distinct CDR3 sequences, 40% to 50% seen once. The sequencing sample was made of blood. These receptors were obtained from a young woman in good health. Each CDR3 is given with its conserved first and last residue.

>TRBV20-1|TRBJ1-2
CSATLGDSYGYTF
>TRBV9|TRBJ2-7
CASSILAEPYEQYF
>TRBV12-3/TRBV12-4|TRBJ2-1
CASSTNLAGTHNEQFF
>TRBV13|TRBJ2-1
CASSLGAAGAQGETQFF
>TRBV2|TRBJ1-5
CATHEGTGGGKPQHF
>TRBV29-1|TRBJ1-4
CSVDSGGWRGEKLFF
>TRBV6-1|TRBJ1-6
CASSEAGGYSYNSPLHF
>TRBV24-1|TRBJ2-1
CATSDPGTSQFF
>TRBV6-1|TRBJ1-2
CASSEAKGNGYTF
>TRBV21-1|TRBJ2-3
CASITGGQGVRTDTQYF
>TRBV7-2|TRBJ1-5
CASSLRLSSNQPQHF
>TRBV29-1|TRBJ2-7
CSVRTGVGYEQYF
>TRBV28|TRBJ1-2
CASGGENYGYTF
>TRBV28|TRBJ2-7
CASSLSGYSYEQYF
>TRBV3-1|TRBJ1-4
CASRPDSTNEKLFF
>TRBV20-1|TRBJ2-1
CSARPSSGGANEQFF